The sequence of this T cell receptor beta chain was determined in a study of blood T cell repertoires in COVID-19. The CDR3 has 17 amino acids. Trimming at V came to 0 bases and at J to 2 bases, leaving 4 bases not matched to a gene. The data were produced by immunoSEQ multiplex PCR, yet TCRdb's version contains in-frame clones alone and is incomplete. This table has 35,000 to 50,000 clones, 80% to 90% appearing once. The TCR comes from a man aged 65 to 79 with active COVID-19. The chain joins TRBV23-1 to TRBJ2-2, with 9 bases that match TRBD1. TRBV23-1 has ORF status, its function being uncertain. The sequencing sample was made of peripheral blood. This CDR3 reads CASSQSRGQGNTGELFF. Here the CDR3 DNA reads TGCGCCAGCAGTCAATCAAGGGGACAGGGTAACACCGGGGAGCTGTTTTTT.